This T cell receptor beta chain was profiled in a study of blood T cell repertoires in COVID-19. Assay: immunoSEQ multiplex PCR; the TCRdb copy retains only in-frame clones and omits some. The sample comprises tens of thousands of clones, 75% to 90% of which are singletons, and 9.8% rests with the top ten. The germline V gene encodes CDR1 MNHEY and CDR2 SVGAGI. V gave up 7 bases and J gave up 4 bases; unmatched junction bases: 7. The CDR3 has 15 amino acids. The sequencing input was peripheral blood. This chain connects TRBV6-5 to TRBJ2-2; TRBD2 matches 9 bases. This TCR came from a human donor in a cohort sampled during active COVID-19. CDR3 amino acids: CASTSSGTPTGELFF. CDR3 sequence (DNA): TGTGCCAGCACTTCTAGCGGGACACCCACCGGGGAGCTGTTTTTT.